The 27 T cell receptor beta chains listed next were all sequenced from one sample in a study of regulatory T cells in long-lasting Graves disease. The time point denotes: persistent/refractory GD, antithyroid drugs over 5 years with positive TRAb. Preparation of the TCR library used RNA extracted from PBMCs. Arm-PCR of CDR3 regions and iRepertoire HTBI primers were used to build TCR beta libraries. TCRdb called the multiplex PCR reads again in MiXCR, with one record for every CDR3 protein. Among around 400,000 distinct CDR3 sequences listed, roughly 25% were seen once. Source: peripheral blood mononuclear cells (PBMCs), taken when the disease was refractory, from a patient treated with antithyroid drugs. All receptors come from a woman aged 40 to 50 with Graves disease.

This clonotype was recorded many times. The CDR3 coding sequence is TGCGCCAGCAGCCCGGGACACTATGGCTACACCTTC. Protein: CASSPGHYGYTF. This chain connects TRBV4-1 to TRBJ1-2; D may be TRBD1 (5 bases). The germline V gene encodes CDR1 MGHRA and CDR2 YSYEKL. This CDR3 contains 12 residues. V lost 4 bases and J 3 bases, leaving 6 bases between the germline ends.

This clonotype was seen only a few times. The CDR3 nucleotides read TGTGCCAGCAGCTCAGTTAGGATAACTGAAGCTTTCTTT. Its translation: CASSSVRITEAFF. This chain links TRBV7-6 with TRBJ1-1; no reliable D call. With 4 bases removed from V and 5 bases from J, the gap between germline ends came to 11 bases. This CDR3 is 13 amino acids long. Germline values: CDR1 SGHVS, CDR2 FNYEAQ.

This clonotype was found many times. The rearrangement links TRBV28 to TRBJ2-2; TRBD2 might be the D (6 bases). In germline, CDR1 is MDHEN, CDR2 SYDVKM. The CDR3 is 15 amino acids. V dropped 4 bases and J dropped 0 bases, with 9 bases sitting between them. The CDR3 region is CASSSGGANTGELFF. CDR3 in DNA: TGTGCCAGCAGTTCAGGCGGGGCGAACACCGGGGAGCTGTTTTTT.

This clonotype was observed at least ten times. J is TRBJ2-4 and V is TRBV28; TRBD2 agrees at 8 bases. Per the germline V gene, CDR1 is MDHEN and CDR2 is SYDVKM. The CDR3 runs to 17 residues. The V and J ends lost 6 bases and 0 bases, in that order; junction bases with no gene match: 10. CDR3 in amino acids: CASRSAGGARAKNIQYF. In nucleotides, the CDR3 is TGTGCCAGCAGGTCTGCCGGGGGGGCGCGAGCCAAAAACATTCAGTACTTC.

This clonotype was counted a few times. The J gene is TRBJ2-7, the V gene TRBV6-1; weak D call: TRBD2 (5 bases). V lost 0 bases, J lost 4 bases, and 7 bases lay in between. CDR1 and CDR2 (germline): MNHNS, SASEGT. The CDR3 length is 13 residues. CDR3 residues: CASSEAVAYEQYF. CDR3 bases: TGTGCCAGCAGTGAAGCGGTAGCGTACGAGCAGTACTTC.

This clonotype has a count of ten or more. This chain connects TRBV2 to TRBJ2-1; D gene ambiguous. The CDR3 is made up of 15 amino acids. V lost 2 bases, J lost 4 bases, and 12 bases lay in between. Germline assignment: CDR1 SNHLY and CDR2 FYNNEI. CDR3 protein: CASSESAPFYNEQFF. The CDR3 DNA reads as TGTGCCAGCAGTGAATCAGCCCCCTTTTACAATGAGCAGTTCTTC. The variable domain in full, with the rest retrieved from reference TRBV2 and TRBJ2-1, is EPEVTQTPSHQVTQMGQEVILRCVPISNHLYFYWYRQILGQKVEFLVSFYNNEISEKSEIFDDQFSVERPDGSNFTLKIRSTKLEDSAMYFCASSESAPFYNEQFFGPGTRLTVL.

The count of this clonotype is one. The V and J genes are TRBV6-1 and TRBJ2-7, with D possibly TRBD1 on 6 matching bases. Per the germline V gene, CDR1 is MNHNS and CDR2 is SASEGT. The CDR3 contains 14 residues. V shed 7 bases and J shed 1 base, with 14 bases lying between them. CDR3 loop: CASTLTGASYEQYF. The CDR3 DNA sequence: TGTGCCAGCACCTTGACAGGAGCTTCCTACGAGCAGTACTTC.

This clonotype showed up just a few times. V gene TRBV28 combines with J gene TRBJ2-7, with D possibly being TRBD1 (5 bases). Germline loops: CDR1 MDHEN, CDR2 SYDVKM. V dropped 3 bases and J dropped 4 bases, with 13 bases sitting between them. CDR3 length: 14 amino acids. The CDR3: CASSFQGGVYEQYF. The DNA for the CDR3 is TGTGCCAGCAGTTTTCAGGGTGGGGTTTACGAGCAGTACTTC.

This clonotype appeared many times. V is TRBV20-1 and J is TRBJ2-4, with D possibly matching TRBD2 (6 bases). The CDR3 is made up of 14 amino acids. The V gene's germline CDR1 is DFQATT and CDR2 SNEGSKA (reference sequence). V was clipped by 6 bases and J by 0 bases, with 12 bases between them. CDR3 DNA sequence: TGCAGTGCCGCGGGACTTATAGCCAAAAACATTCAGTACTTC. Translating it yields CSAAGLIAKNIQYF.

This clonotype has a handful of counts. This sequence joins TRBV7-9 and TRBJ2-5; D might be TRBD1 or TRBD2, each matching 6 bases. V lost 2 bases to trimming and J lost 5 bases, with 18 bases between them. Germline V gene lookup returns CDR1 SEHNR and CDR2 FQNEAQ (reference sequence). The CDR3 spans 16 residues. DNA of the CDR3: TGTGCCAGCAGCTTATCCATGTGGGGGGCTGAGGAGACCCAGTACTTC. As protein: CASSLSMWGAEETQYF.

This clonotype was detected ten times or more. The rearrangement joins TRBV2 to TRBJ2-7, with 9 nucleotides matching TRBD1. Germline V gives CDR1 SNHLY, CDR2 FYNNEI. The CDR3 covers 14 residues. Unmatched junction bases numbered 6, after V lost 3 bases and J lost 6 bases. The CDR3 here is CASSDSGTGLEQYF. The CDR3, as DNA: TGTGCCAGCAGTGATTCCGGGACAGGGCTCGAGCAGTACTTC. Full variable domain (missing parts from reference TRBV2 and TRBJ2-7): EPEVTQTPSHQVTQMGQEVILRCVPISNHLYFYWYRQILGQKVEFLVSFYNNEISEKSEIFDDQFSVERPDGSNFTLKIRSTKLEDSAMYFCASSDSGTGLEQYFGPGTRLTVT.

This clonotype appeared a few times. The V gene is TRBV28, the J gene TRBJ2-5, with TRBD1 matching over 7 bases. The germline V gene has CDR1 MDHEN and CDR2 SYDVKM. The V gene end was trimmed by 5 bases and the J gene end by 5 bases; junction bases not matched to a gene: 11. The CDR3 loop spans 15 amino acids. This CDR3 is CASSGDRATGETQYF. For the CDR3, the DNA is TGTGCCAGCAGTGGCGACAGGGCTACTGGGGAGACCCAGTACTTC.

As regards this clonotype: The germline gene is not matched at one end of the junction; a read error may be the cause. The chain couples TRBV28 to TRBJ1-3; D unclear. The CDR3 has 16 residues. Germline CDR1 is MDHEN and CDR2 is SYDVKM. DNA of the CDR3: TGTACCAGCAGTCCCTTGGACGCATACTCTGGAAACACCATATATTTT. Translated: CTSSPLDAYSGNTIYF.

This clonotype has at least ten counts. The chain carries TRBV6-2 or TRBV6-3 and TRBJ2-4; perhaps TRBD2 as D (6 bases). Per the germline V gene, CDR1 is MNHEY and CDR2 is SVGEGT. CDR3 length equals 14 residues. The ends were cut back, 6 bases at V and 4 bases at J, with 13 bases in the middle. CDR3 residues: CASREGPMKNIQYF. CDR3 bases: TGTGCCAGCAGGGAGGGACCGATGAAAAACATTCAGTACTTC.

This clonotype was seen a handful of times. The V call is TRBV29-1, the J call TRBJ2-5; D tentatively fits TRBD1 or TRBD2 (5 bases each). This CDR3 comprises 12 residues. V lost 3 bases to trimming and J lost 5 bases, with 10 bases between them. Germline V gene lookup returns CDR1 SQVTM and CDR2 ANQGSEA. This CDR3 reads CSVDWGTETQYF. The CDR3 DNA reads TGCAGCGTTGATTGGGGGACCGAGACCCAGTACTTC.

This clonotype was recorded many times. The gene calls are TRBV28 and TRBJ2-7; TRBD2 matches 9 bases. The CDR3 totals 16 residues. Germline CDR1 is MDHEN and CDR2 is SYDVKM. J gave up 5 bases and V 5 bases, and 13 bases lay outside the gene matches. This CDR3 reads CASSLTRTSDFDEQYF. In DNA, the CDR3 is TGTGCCAGCAGTCTCACCCGGACTAGCGATTTCGACGAGCAGTACTTC.

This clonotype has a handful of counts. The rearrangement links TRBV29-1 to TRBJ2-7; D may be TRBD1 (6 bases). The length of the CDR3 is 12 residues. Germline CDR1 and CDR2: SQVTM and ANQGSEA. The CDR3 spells CSAGTMTYEQYF. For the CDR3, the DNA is TGCAGTGCCGGGACAATGACCTACGAGCAGTACTTC.

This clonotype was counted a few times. The CDR3 region has the DNA TGTGCCAGCAGTGCCGGGACAGGAGTTAATGAAAAACTGTTTTTT. This sequence encodes CASSAGTGVNEKLFF. The chain employs TRBV12-3 or TRBV12-4 and TRBJ1-4; 8 nucleotides align to TRBD1. The CDR3 runs 15 residues. Trimming cost V 5 bases and J 4 bases; bases outside gene matches: 6.

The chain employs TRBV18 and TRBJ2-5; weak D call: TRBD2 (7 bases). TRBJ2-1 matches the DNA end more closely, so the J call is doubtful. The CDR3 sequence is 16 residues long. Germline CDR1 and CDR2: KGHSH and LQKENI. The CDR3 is CASSPRGGRALHEQFF. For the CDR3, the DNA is TGTGCCAGCTCACCAAGGGGGGGGAGGGCCCTCCATGAGCAGTTCTTC.

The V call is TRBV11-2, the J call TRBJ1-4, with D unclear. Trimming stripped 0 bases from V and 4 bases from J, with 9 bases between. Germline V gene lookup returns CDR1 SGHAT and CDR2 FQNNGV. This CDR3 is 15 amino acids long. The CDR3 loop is CASSLDGGRNEKLFF. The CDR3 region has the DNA TGTGCCAGCAGCTTAGATGGAGGCCGTAATGAAAAACTGTTTTTT.

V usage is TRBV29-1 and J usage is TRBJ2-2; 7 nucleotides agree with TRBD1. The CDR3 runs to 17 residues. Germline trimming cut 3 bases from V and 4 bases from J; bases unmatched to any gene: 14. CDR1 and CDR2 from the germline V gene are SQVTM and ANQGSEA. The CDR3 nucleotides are TGCAGCGTTGAGGTCCGCAGGGGGAAATTTCTCACCGGGGAGCTGTTTTTT. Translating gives CSVEVRRGKFLTGELFF.

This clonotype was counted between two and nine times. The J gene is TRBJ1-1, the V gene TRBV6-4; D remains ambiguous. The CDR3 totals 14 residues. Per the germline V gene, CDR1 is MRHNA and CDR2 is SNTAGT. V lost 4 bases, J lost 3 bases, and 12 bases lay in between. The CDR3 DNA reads TGTGCCAGCAGTGGCTCCCCGGGCGACACTGAAGCTTTCTTT. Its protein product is CASSGSPGDTEAFF.

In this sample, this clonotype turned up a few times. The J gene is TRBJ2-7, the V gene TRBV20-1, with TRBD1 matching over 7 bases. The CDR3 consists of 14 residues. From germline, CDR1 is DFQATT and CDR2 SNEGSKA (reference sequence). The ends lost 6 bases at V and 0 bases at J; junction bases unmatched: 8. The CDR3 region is CSARGTASSYEQYF. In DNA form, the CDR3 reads TGCAGTGCCAGGGGGACGGCAAGCTCCTACGAGCAGTACTTC.

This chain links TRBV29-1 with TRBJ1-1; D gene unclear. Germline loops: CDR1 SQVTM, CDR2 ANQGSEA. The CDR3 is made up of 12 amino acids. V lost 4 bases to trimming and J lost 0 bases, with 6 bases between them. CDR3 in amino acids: CSVVWMNTEAFF. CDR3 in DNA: TGCAGCGTTGTTTGGATGAACACTGAAGCTTTCTTT.

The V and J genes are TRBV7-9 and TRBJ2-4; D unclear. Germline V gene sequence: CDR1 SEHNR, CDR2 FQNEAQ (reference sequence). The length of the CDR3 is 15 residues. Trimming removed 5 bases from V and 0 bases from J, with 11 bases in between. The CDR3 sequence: CASSALPIAKNIQYF. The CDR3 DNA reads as TGTGCCAGCAGCGCACTACCGATAGCCAAAAACATTCAGTACTTC.

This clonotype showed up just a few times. CDR3 sequence: CASSFLGAFSYNEQFF. CDR3 DNA sequence: TGTGCCAGCAGCTTTCTCGGAGCGTTCTCCTACAATGAGCAGTTCTTC. The V and J genes are TRBV7-2 and TRBJ2-1; no clear D gene. This CDR3 contains 16 residues. Germline values: CDR1 SGHTA, CDR2 FQGNSA. The V and J ends lost 3 bases and 0 bases respectively, with 12 bases between them. The full variable domain, in which reference TRBV7-2 and TRBJ2-1 provide the parts outside the CDR3, is GAGVSQSPSNKVTEKGKDVELRCDPISGHTALYWYRQSLGQGLEFLIYFQGNSAPDKSGLPSDRFSAERTGGSVSTLTIQRTQQEDSAVYLCASSFLGAFSYNEQFFGPGTRLTVL.

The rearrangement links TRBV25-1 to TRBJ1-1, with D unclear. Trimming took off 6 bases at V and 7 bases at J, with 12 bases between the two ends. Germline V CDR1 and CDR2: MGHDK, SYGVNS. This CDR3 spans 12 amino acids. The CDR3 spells CASRTLGFEAFF. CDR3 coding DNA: TGTGCCAGCAGAACTTTGGGATTTGAAGCTTTCTTT.